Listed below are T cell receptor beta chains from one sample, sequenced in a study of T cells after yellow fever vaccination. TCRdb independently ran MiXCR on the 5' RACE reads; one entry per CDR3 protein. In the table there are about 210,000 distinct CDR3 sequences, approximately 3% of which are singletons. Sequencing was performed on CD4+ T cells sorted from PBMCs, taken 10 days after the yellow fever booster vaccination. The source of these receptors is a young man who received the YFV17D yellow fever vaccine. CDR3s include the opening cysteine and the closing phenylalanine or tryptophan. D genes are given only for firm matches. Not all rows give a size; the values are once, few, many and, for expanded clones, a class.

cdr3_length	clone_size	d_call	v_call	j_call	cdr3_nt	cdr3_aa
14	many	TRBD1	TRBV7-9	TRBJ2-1	TGTGCCAGCAGCTTAATGCAGGGGGATAATGAGCAGTTCTTC	CASSLMQGDNEQFF
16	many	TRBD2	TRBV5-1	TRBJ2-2	TGCGCCAGCAGCTTGGATATTAGCGGGGGGACCGGGGAGCTGTTTTTT	CASSLDISGGTGELFF
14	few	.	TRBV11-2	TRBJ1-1	TGTGCCAGCAGCTTTTCAGGTACGAGCACTGAAGCTTTCTTT	CASSFSGTSTEAFF
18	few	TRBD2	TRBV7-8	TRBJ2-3	TGTGCCAGCAGCTTAGGTAGCGGGGGGGGACTTAGCACAGATACGCAGTATTTT	CASSLGSGGGLSTDTQYF
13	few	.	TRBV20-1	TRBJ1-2	TGCAGTGCTAGACAGACCCTTAACTATGGCTACACCTTC	CSARQTLNYGYTF
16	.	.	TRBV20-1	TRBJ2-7	TGCAGTGCTAGAGATTCCGGCAAAACCGGGATCTACGAGCAGTACTTC	CSARDSGKTGIYEQYF
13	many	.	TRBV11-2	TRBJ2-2	TGTGCCAGCAGCTTTGTCGATAGCGGGGAGCTGTTTTTT	CASSFVDSGELFF
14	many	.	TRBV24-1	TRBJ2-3	TGTGCCACCAGTGACCTTGGTTTCACAGATACGCAGTATTTT	CATSDLGFTDTQYF
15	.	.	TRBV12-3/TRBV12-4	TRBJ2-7	TGTGCCAGCAGCCGCGAGTCCGGGAGCTCCTACGAGCAGTACTTC	CASSRESGSSYEQYF
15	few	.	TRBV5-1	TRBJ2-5	TGCGCCAGCAGCTTGGTTCAGGGGAACAGAGAGACCCAGTACTTC	CASSLVQGNRETQYF
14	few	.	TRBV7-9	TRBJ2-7	TGTGCCAGCAGCTTATTGCCAGGGTCCTACGAGCAGTACTTC	CASSLLPGSYEQYF
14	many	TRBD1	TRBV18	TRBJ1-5	TGTGCCAGCTCAGTGACAGGGGGCGTTCAGCCCCAGCATTTT	CASSVTGGVQPQHF
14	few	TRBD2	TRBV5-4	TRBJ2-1	TGTGCCAGCAGCACGGGACTAGCGGGGGTCGAGCAGTTCTTC	CASSTGLAGVEQFF
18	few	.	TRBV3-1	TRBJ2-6	TGTGCCAGCAGCCAAGGGGTCAGGAGAAGCTCTGGGGCCAACGTCCTGACTTTC	CASSQGVRRSSGANVLTF
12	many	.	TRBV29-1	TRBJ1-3	TGCAGCGTTGCCGAGGCGGGAAACACCATATATTTT	CSVAEAGNTIYF
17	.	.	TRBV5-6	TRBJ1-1	TGTGCCAGCAGCCCGGTCTCCGGGACAAAAGTCGGGACTGAAGCTTTCTTT	CASSPVSGTKVGTEAFF
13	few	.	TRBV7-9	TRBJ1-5	TGTGCCAGCAGCACAGGGATGTATCAGCCCCAGCATTTT	CASSTGMYQPQHF
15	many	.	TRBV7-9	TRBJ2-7	TGTGCCAGCAGCTTAAAGGCGATAAGCTCCTACGAGCAGTACTTC	CASSLKAISSYEQYF
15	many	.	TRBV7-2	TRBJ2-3	TGTGCCAGCAGCTTCTGGGCTAGCCCCACAGATACGCAGTATTTT	CASSFWASPTDTQYF
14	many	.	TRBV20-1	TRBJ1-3	TGCAGTGCTAGGGACAGCACCTCTGGAAACACCATATATTTT	CSARDSTSGNTIYF
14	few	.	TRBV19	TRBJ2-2	TGTGCCAGTAGCCGAAGAGGGGGCACCGGGGAGCTGTTTTTT	CASSRRGGTGELFF
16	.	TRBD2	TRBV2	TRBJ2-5	TGTGCCGGATCACTCTCGCCTAGCGGAATCCAAGAGACCCAGTACTTC	CAGSLSPSGIQETQYF
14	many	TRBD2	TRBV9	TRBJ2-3	TGTGCCAGCAGCGGGGGGGGAAGCACAGATACGCAGTATTTT	CASSGGGSTDTQYF
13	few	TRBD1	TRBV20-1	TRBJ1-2	TGCAGTGCCCCGGGACAGGGGGCATTTGGCTACACCTTC	CSAPGQGAFGYTF
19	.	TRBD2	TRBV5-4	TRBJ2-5	TGTGCCAGCAGCCATCCCGGGACTAGCGGGGGGACATTCCAAGAGACCCAGTACTTC	CASSHPGTSGGTFQETQYF
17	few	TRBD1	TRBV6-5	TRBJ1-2	TGTGCCAGCAGTTACTCGAGGTGGGACAGGGTTAACTATGGCTACACCTTC	CASSYSRWDRVNYGYTF
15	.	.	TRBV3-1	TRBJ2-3	TGTGCCAGCAGCCAGGGCCTCGAGAGCACAGATACGCAGTATTTT	CASSQGLESTDTQYF
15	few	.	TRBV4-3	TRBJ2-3	TGCGCCAGCAGCCAGAGGGGGGAGTGGGGAGATACGCAGTATTTT	CASSQRGEWGDTQYF
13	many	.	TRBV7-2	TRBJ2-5	TGTGCCAGCACCGGGGGCGGGGGCGGGACCCAGTACTTC	CASTGGGGGTQYF
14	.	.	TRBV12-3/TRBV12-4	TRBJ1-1	TGTGCCAGCAGTCCGCTGGGGGTCTGGGGAGAAGCTTTCTTT	CASSPLGVWGEAFF
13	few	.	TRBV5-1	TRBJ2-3	TGCGCCAGCAGTAATCAGGGCGCAGATACGCAGTATTTT	CASSNQGADTQYF
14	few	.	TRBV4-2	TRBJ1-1	TGTGCCAGCAGCCAAGATCGCGACCCTCCGGATGCTTTCTTT	CASSQDRDPPDAFF